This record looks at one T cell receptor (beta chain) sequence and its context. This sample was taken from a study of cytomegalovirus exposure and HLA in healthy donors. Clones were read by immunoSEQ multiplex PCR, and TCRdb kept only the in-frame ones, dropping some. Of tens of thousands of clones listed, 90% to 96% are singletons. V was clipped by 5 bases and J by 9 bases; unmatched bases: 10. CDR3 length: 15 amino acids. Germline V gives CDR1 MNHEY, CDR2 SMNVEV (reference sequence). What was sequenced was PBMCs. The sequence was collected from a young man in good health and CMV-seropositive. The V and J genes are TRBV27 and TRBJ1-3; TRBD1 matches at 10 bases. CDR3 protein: CASSTRQGARSTIYF. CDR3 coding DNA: TGTGCCAGCAGTACCCGACAGGGGGCGCGGAGCACCATATATTTT.